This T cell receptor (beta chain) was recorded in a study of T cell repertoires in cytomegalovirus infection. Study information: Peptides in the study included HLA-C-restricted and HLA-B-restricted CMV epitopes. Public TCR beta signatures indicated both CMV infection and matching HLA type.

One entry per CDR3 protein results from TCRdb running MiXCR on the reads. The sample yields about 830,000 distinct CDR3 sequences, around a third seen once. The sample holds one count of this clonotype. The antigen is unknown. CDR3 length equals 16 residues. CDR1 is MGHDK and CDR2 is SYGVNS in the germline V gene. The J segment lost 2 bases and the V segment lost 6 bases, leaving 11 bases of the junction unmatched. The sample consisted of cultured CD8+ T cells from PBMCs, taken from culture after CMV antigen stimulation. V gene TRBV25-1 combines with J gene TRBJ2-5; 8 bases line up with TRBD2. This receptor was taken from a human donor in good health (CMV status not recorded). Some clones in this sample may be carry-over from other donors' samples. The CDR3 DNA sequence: TGTGCCAGCAGGGCTGTCGGGACTAGGGGACAAGAGACCCAGTACTTC. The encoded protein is CASRAVGTRGQETQYF.